The following is a TCR beta chain sequence with its context. This record belongs to a study of blood T cell repertoires in COVID-19. This CDR3 comprises 12 residues. Trimming pared 2 bases from V and 11 bases from J, leaving 12 bases between. Germline CDR1 and CDR2: MGHDK and SYGVNS. How the authors handled the data: Reference gene primer amplification gave estimated nucleated cell counts. The data were produced by immunoSEQ multiplex PCR, yet TCRdb's version contains in-frame clones alone and is incomplete. V and J calls and clone size are given by that table; D and trimming were obtained from the DNA. Of approximately 260,000 clones listed, 80% to 90% were seen once; the top ten hold 10%. One Seattle source followed patients from active infection through their disease course.

Specimen: peripheral blood. The source of this sequence is a woman in her seventies with COVID-19, enrolled during active disease. J is TRBJ1-1 and V is TRBV25-1, with D uncertain. CDR3: CASSEAPTGAFF. The DNA of the CDR3 is TGTGCCAGCAGTGAAGCGCCCACGGGGGCTTTCTTT.